The clone carrying this T cell receptor beta chain was seen at least ten times. TCRdb analysed the 5' RACE reads with MiXCR anew, one entry per CDR3 protein. Of some 23,000 distinct CDR3 sequences detected, roughly 3.2% appear once; the ten largest clones hold approximately 0.96%. The data were taken from a study of T cells after yellow fever vaccination. Findings of the study overall: At day 0, almost all vaccine-responding clonotypes escaped detection in the sorted memory subsets.

The CDR3 is 13 residues long. V shed 5 bases and J shed 7 bases, with 14 bases lying between them. Germline CDR1 and CDR2: SNHLY and FYNNEI. Source: PBMCs, either bulk or a sorted T-cell subset (CD4+, CD8+, memory, or dextramer-sorted; not recorded which), taken roughly seven weeks after the first yellow fever vaccination. This chain links TRBV2 with TRBJ2-5; D may be TRBD2 (5 bases). This clonotype was obtained from a man between 18 and 35 years old who received the YFV17D yellow fever vaccine. The CDR3 nucleotides are TGTGCCAGCAGTATGAGGGTATCAGGGACCCAGTACTTC. Amino acid sequence: CASSMRVSGTQYF.